This TCR beta chain was observed in a study of cytomegalovirus exposure and HLA in healthy donors. Across the whole study: Counted in an early data release were 65 million to 100 million unique TCRs from HLA-typed donors. Study-wide points: Analyses of presence and absence presupposed an approximately uniform sequencing depth across donors. In vitro confirmation showed three CMV-associated chains to be CMV antigen specific.

PCR employed 60 Vbeta and 13 Jbeta primers. Libraries were prepared by immunoSEQ multiplex PCR; TCRdb keeps only in-frame clonotypes and omits some of them. The sample holds almost 70,000 clones, 60% to 75% seen once. The junction had 12 bases not matched to a gene; V was cut back by 7 bases and J by 9 bases. Per germline, CDR1 LNHDA and CDR2 SQIVND (reference sequence). The CDR3 totals 15 residues. Of note for this clone: The antigen is not known.

The genes are TRBV19 and TRBJ1-6; 7 bases map to TRBD1. The sequencing input was PBMCs. This TCR came from a male donor in good health and CMV-seropositive. This chain's CDR3 is CASTLRQGSSSPLHF. The DNA for the CDR3 is TGTGCCAGTACCCTTCGACAGGGTTCGAGTTCACCCCTCCACTTT.